The TCR beta chain under discussion was sequenced for a study of spatial heterogeneity in lung cancer. Study-wide background: Alpha-chain sequences were consistently detected less often than beta-chain sequences. The mean occurrence of each unique TCR and UMI combination in raw reads exceeded eight. Study outcomes and limitations: Tumor mutation count correlated with how many alpha and beta TCRs expanded intratumorally.

Via MiXCR, TCRdb re-called the 5' RACE reads, giving one row per CDR3 protein. The sample shows roughly 16,000 distinct CDR3 sequences, 6.2% of them seen only once. Many counts were recorded for this clonotype. Its antigen remains unidentified. This beta chain is an unintended read in a library built for alpha chains; its size means little. The time point was: sample taken at primary tumor resection. Samples were donated by 72 untreated early-stage non-small cell lung cancer patients. The input material, whole RNA from tumor, nontumor lung or frozen PBMC, was sequenced unsorted. Germline trimming cut 6 bases from V and 5 bases from J; bases unmatched to any gene: 8. The length of the CDR3 is 14 residues. Germline CDR1 MNHEY, CDR2 SVGAGI.

The V call is TRBV6-5, the J call TRBJ2-7, with 9 bases aligning to TRBD1. The sequence was collected from a male donor with early-stage non-small cell lung cancer. The source material was lung tumor tissue, sampled at surgery. The CDR3 sequence: CASSQDRGVHEQYF. DNA of the CDR3: TGTGCCAGCAGCCAGGACAGGGGAGTCCACGAGCAGTACTTC.